This entry lists 2 T cell receptor beta chains sequenced from one sample in a study of beta chain features in type 1 diabetes. Study observations and caveats: Among patients with Type 1 diabetes, TCRB CDR3s were moderately but significantly shorter in every one of the four CD4+ subsets.

What these receptors recognize is not known. As every portion of the isolated RNA was reverse transcribed, the sequencing read expressed TCRB transcripts. TCRdb keeps only in-frame clones here, not all; method: immunoSEQ multiplex PCR. The table lists 15,000 to 18,000 clones, around two thirds of them singletons, with around 2.5% in the top ten. The sample consisted of Tregs from blood. The source is a man younger than 40 with type 1 diabetes.

The gene calls are TRBV19 and TRBJ1-4; no clear D gene. The germline CDR1 and CDR2 sequences are LNHDA and SQIVND (reference sequence). There are 15 residues in the CDR3. With 11 bases removed from V and 0 bases from J, the gap between germline ends came to 16 bases. CDR3 region: CASKEGAATNEKLFF. DNA for the CDR3: TGTGCCTCAAAGGAGGGAGCGGCAACTAATGAAAAACTGTTTTTT. Drawing the rest from reference TRBV19 and TRBJ1-4, the complete variable domain is DGGITQSPKYLFRKEGQNVTLSCEQNLNHDAMYWYRQDPGQGLRLIYYSQIVNDFQKGDIAEGYSVSREKKESFPLTVTSAQKNPTAFYLCASKEGAATNEKLFFGSGTQLSVL.

This clone appeared a single time. This chain links TRBV19 with TRBJ2-7, with 7 bases matching TRBD1. J gave up 3 bases and V 4 bases, and 15 bases lay outside the gene matches. CDR3 length: 17 residues. Germline-derived CDR1 and CDR2 are LNHDA and SQIVND (reference sequence). The CDR3 sequence: CASSTAPGQRGGYEQYF. CDR3 nucleotide sequence: TGTGCCAGTAGTACAGCCCCGGGACAGAGAGGCGGCTACGAGCAGTACTTC.